This TCR beta chain was retrieved from a study of OX40 agonist ivuxolimab in advanced cancers. Study observations and caveats: Researchers report that CD8+ T cells had, on average, more expanded clones than CD4+. Dose levels from 0.1 to 3.0 mg/kg saw CD4+ and CD8+ blood T cells expand clonally by week 6. Some nonresponders additionally presented with little normalized T-cell clonal expansion.

Deletions cut 0 bases from V and 4 bases from J, with 16 bases between. This CDR3 region has 16 residues. Germline CDR1 SGDLS, CDR2 YYNGEE. Data came from immunoSEQ multiplex PCR; TCRdb stores just in-frame clones and leaves some out. The sample records tens of thousands of clones, about 89% being singletons. Blood draws occurred at baseline, cycle 4 day 1, and cycle 7 day 1. With regard to this clone: Its specificity is not known.

This TCR was sampled from an adult with an advanced solid tumor such as melanoma, head and neck, liver or kidney cancer. The sample in question was CD4+ or CD8+ T cells sorted from blood, obtained in a trial of the OX40 agonist ivuxolimab. The gene calls are TRBV9 and TRBJ2-5, with D possibly matching TRBD2 (6 bases). This CDR3 reads CASSVGNSGSPETQYF. CDR3 DNA: TGTGCCAGCAGCGTAGGAAATAGCGGTTCCCCAGAGACCCAGTACTTC.